This T cell receptor (beta chain) emerged from a study of T cell responses to AZD1222 COVID-19 vaccine (dated by TCRdb to 2020 to 2022). Concerning the study at large: A total of just over 230 trial participants underwent TCR sequencing, of whom approximately 200 had received two doses of AZD1222 and approximately 25 had received two doses of the MenACWY control vaccine. Enrollment into the trials was organized by age into subgroups of 18-55, 56-69 and 70-plus years, and those subgroups contained approximately 150, 30 and 60 TCR-sequenced participants, respectively. General conclusions and limits of the study: In the small 56-69-year group, the increase in depth fell short of significance, most likely because of low power. Because no day 14 peak-response samples were available, the repertoires could be characterized only after the peak T cell response. The vaccine-associated CD4 TCRs covered the entire spike protein, and the dominant responses fell in regions 160-218 and 743-854. Most participants were white British and females outnumbered males, and the authors suggested that clonal diversity may have been underestimated. Reportedly, close to half of the unique spike-specific TCRs recognized epitopes lying outside the regions that are mutated in the B.1.351 and B.1.1.7 variants. Only six AZD1222 recipients were SARS-CoV-2 seropositive at baseline, limiting conclusions about previously exposed vaccinees. A significant rise in spike-specific TCR breadth and depth was observed after two AZD1222 doses relative to day 0 and relative to MenACWY recipients.

The time point label, as the study defines it: about 28 days (+/-7) after the second vaccine dose. AZD1222 recipients whose second dose came at about 4 weeks and those whose second dose came at about 12 weeks were combined into one group, since spike-specific TCR depth and breadth did not differ between the two schedules. Vaccinee samples were obtained from the UK trials COV001 and COV002, which included a single-blind randomized controlled phase 2/3 trial of AZD1222 (ChAdOx1 nCoV-19) in healthy adults. For TCRbeta chain sequencing, PBMC samples were collected from trial participants at day 0 and at day 28 after the second dose. The CDR3 regions of human TCRbeta chains were analyzed by immunosequencing. The original pipeline was this. TCRs in the repertoires were compared against a reference library of SARS-CoV-2-specific TCRs that had been generated with the MIRA antigen-specificity platform. Breadth was defined as the fraction of unique TCRs that were SARS-CoV-2-associated. Depth was defined as the fraction of total T cells that were SARS-CoV-2-associated. Using the MIRA data, each spike-specific TCR was mapped to the spike region that the TCR reacts to and placed in a CD4 or CD8 class. Log10-transformed breadth and depth values were compared by one-way ANOVA with Sidak's multiple comparisons tests. Sourced from immuneACCESS, this table was stored by TCRdb with only in-frame sequences that have V and J called. A share of the clones is absent; for the studies checked, an unresolved V gene accounts for under half, and the remainder has no known explanation. V, J and clone size were drawn from that table, and D and trimming were deduced from the DNA. The sample profile shows over 150,000 clones; just over 90% of them were found once. The top ten clonotypes cover approximately 3.7% of the sample.

Concerning this clone: Its antigen is not yet known. Nothing much larger sits one base from this clone, and base qualities are not available.

As encoded in the germline V gene, CDR1 is SGHDN while CDR2 is FVKESK. V and J are truncated by 4 bases and 4 bases respectively, leaving an intervening sequence of 28 bases. Spanning cysteine to phenylalanine, the CDR3 consists of 20 amino acids. Just CDR3 DNA is preserved here, 60 bases in frame from base 1. Specimen: peripheral blood, collected 28 days after the second AZD1222 dose. The V and J segments used are TRBV14 and TRBJ2-2; no D gene is confidently identified. The receptor's source is an adult who received the AZD1222 COVID-19 vaccine. The CDR3 corresponds to CASSPDRSPGLRIVTGELFF. The DNA reads as follows: TGTGCCAGCAGCCCAGACCGGTCCCCAGGATTGAGGATTGTCACCGGGGAGCTGTTTTTT.